This T cell receptor (beta chain) comes out of a study of beta chain features in type 1 diabetes (dated by TCRdb to the late 2010s). Regarding the research as a whole: Patients and healthy donors did not differ in mean age, gender distribution, total cell number or subset yield. A total of approximately 100 million sorted cells were examined across all samples, and the number of cells per subset was strongly correlated with RNA yield. The study compared TCRB repertoires of sorted circulating CD4+ T cell subsets between recently diagnosed type 1 diabetes patients and matched healthy donors. Whereas all 30 or so donors provided naive and central memory subsets, regulatory and stem cell-like memory subsets were isolated from just 8 patients and roughly 8 healthy donors. What the study reported, not specific to this receptor: Naive, central memory and regulatory TCRB repertoires appeared to be more similar among patients than among healthy donors. Shorter templates might be favored by PCR, yet because patient and control samples were amplified and corrected together, any such skew would affect both groups equally. Type 1 diabetes patients showed a moderate but significant shortening of TCRB CDR3 length in all four CD4+ subsets. Fewer insertions and more nucleotide deletions at VDJ recombination sites were observed in patients with type 1 diabetes, implying thymic rearrangement abnormalities. Because cDNA was sequenced instead of genomic DNA, activated cells with high expression could be over-represented, although the groups did not differ in activation or CD3 levels. Because small numbers of individuals were included in the HLA sub-analyses, any influence of HLA type on TCRB rearrangement was left unresolved.

The High Capacity cDNA Reverse Transcription Kit was used to reverse transcribe all of the isolated RNA, meaning that expressed TCRB transcripts were what got sequenced. Naive, central memory and regulatory T cell samples underwent deep immunoSEQ sequencing, averaging about 3.3 million total reads per sample. After sorted cells were lysed in RLT buffer, RNA was extracted with DNase-treated RNeasy Micro or Mini kits, with the choice depending on cell number. Each cell subset was processed separately to prevent cross-contamination, with patient and healthy donor samples processed together. Using the immunoSEQ multiplex PCR, TCRB sequences were amplified from cDNA into 87-bp fragments spanning the CDR3 region. Sequencing of the amplicons was done on the Illumina HiSeq platform. Processing in the source paper ran as follows. PCR bias was corrected computationally using synthetic template baselines, and reads within Hamming distance 2 were collapsed, with unmergeable singletons discarded. Reads were aligned to IMGT to assign V, D and J genes, CDR3 length, and insertions or deletions at six rearrangement sites. Within each subset, clonotype counts were normalized to sorted cell number, and only after that were true diversity and Gini coefficients computed with the tcR R package. Repertoire sharing was quantified using the overlap coefficient calculated on TCRB nucleotide sequences. TCRdb retrieved this table from immuneACCESS and kept in-frame rearrangements only. Not all clones are present; in checked studies, unresolved V genes account for under half, and no reason is known for the remainder. D and trimming come from the DNA, and the V and J calls and clone size come from that table. The sample contains approximately 150,000 clones, around an eighth of them found a single time. The leading ten clones occupy roughly 1.3% of the sample.

For this clone: It has no known antigen specificity. No much larger clone exists at a distance of one base, and base qualities are not known.

Counted from cysteine to phenylalanine, this CDR3 has 16 amino acids. Kept here is only the CDR3 DNA, which spans 48 bases and is read in frame from base 1. V is clipped by 4 bases and J by 2 bases, and the sequence between their germline boundaries is 16 bases long. CDR1 is given as SGHNT and CDR2 as YENEEA, both from the germline V gene. Each donor gave one peripheral blood draw, approximately 110 mL on average, collected into heparinised tubes. Naive, central memory, regulatory and stem cell-like memory CD4+ T cells were sorted on a BD FACSAria II using a panel including CD45RO, CCR7, CD25, CD127, CD95 and CD27. Every sorted population had a purity above 95%. PBMCs were isolated immediately by Lymphoprep density gradient centrifugation and stained directly without culture. So that batch effects would be minimized, each experiment stained and sorted samples in pairs, pairing one healthy donor with one patient.

The source material was central memory CD4+ T cells from blood. Recombination linked TRBV11-3 to TRBJ2-3; D gene: possibly TRBD1, on 5 matching bases. The TCR comes from a man between 18 and 35 years old with type 1 diabetes. CDR3 protein: CASSSWPRDFTDTQYF. The sequence in DNA is TGTGCCAGCAGCTCCTGGCCCAGGGATTTCACAGATACGCAGTATTTT.